This TCR beta chain came from a study of CD8+ T cells in alopecia areata. Study-wide findings and caveats: Possibly because of HLA-related factors, TCR sharing was less clear across patients than in mice.

This clone was detected once. Its matching antigen is unknown. Extraction of RNA preceded its reverse transcription into cDNA, which served as the sequencing template. The protocol was immunoSEQ multiplex PCR, while the TCRdb copy is restricted to in-frame clones and leaves out a portion. The data hold some 130,000 clones, with approximately 49% observed a single time. PBMCs were stained for CD3, CD4 and CD8, and CD4+ and CD8+ T cells were sorted. The CDR3 loop spans 15 amino acids. V lost 0 bases and J 5 bases, leaving 14 bases between the germline ends. From germline, CDR1 is LGHNA and CDR2 YNFKEQ. The chain carries TRBV4-2 and TRBJ2-7, with D hard to call. This clonotype was sampled from a human donor with alopecia areata. The sample in question was CD8+ T cells sorted from blood, obtained at week 0. DNA of the CDR3: TGTGCCAGCAGCCAAGATCCCGGGCCCGCTGACGAGCAGTACTTC. This translates into CASSQDPGPADEQYF.